One sample yielded the 21 T cell receptor beta chains listed below, sequenced in a study of blood T cell repertoires in COVID-19. The data were produced by immunoSEQ multiplex PCR, yet TCRdb's version contains in-frame clones alone and is incomplete. The data contain 140,000 or so clones, around 72% of them singletons. Sequenced sample: peripheral blood. These receptors were taken from a woman aged 55-70 years with acute or convalescent COVID-19.

The chain couples TRBV4-1 to TRBJ2-5, with D perhaps TRBD2 (5 bases). Trimming stripped 4 bases from V and 4 bases from J, with 13 bases between. Germline CDR1 MGHRA, CDR2 YSYEKL. The CDR3 extends over 14 amino acids. In DNA, the CDR3 is TGCGCCAGCAGCCTAGAAGGACGGGGAGAGACCCAGTACTTC. It translates to CASSLEGRGETQYF.

The CDR3 bases are TGTGCCAGCAGCTTAGAGCGGGCATCCTTACGGTCCTACGAGCAGTACTTC. Its translation is CASSLERASLRSYEQYF. The rearrangement links TRBV11-2 to TRBJ2-7, with a tentative D call TRBD2 (5 bases). Germline V gives CDR1 SGHAT, CDR2 FQNNGV. Trimming stripped 0 bases from V and 1 base from J, with 16 bases between. The CDR3 sequence is 17 residues long.

The genes are TRBV5-4 and TRBJ1-3; D perhaps matches TRBD1 (6 bases). The V end was cut by 9 bases, the J end by 2 bases, with 30 bases between. CDR1 SGHNT and CDR2 YYREEE come from the germline V gene (reference sequence). CDR3 size: 19 residues. CDR3 sequence (DNA): TGTGCCACCTACGCACTGGACCGAGGACAGTACTCGGCTGGAAACACCATATATTTT. It codes for CATYALDRGQYSAGNTIYF.

The rearrangement joins TRBV2 to TRBJ1-4; 9 nucleotides match TRBD1. This CDR3 is built from 16 residues. Trimming cost V 6 bases and J 10 bases; bases outside gene matches: 15. The germline V gene encodes CDR1 SNHLY and CDR2 FYNNEI. The CDR3 DNA sequence: TGTGCCAGCAGGGGGGACAGGGCGGCTGTAGGGGGAAAACTGTTTTTT. Translating gives CASRGDRAAVGGKLFF.

The V and J genes are TRBV10-2 and TRBJ2-1, with 7 bases lining up with TRBD2. The CDR3 extends over 13 amino acids. The ends lost 7 bases at V and 5 bases at J; junction bases unmatched: 5. From germline, CDR1 is WSHSY and CDR2 SAAADI. CDR3 protein: CASKRTRDNEQFF. CDR3 sequence (DNA): TGCGCCAGCAAAAGGACTAGAGACAATGAGCAGTTCTTC.

CDR3 protein: CASSFSNEQFF. DNA of the CDR3: TGTGCCAGCAGCTTTAGCAATGAGCAGTTCTTC. This chain links TRBV6-5 with TRBJ2-1; D call uncertain. The V gene lost 6 bases and the J gene lost 6 bases, with 6 bases spanning the gap. The CDR3 has 11 amino acids. CDR1 is MNHEY, CDR2 SVGAGI, per germline.

The CDR3: CASSFGTGGEQYF. CDR3 in DNA: TGTGCCAGCAGTTTCGGGACAGGGGGCGAGCAGTACTTC. The chain has TRBV12-3 or TRBV12-4 and TRBJ2-7; TRBD1 matches 11 bases. The CDR3 extends over 13 amino acids. The J segment lost 6 bases and the V segment lost 3 bases, leaving 1 base of the junction unmatched.

The V call is TRBV5-4, the J call TRBJ2-5, with TRBD1 matching 8 bases. CDR3 length: 14 residues. Germline CDR1 and CDR2: SGHNT and YYREEE (reference sequence). Unmatched junction bases numbered 7, after V lost 4 bases and J lost 5 bases. The CDR3 DNA follows: TGTGCCAGCAGCATGAAGGACAGGGTCGAGACCCAGTACTTC. This codes for CASSMKDRVETQYF.

V is TRBV6-6 and J is TRBJ2-3; possible D gene TRBD1, 5 bases. The CDR3 spans 13 residues. The germline V gene encodes CDR1 MNHNY and CDR2 SVGAGI (reference sequence). V was cut by 6 bases and J by 2 bases, with 9 bases left in between. The CDR3 here is CASRAGITDTQYF. The DNA of the CDR3 is TGTGCCAGCAGGGCAGGGATCACAGATACGCAGTATTTT.

The chain joins TRBV3-1 (or the pseudogene TRBV3-2) to TRBJ1-5; 9 bases map to TRBD1. V trimming: 5 bases; J trimming: 4 bases; junction bases outside the gene matches: 6. This CDR3 region has 15 residues. Germline V gene lookup returns CDR1 LGHDT and CDR2 YNNKEL (reference sequence). CDR3 DNA sequence: TGTGCCAGCAGCTGGGGGACAGGGATAAATCAGCCCCAGCATTTT. It translates to CASSWGTGINQPQHF.

This clone came up a few times. The chain links TRBV11-2 to TRBJ2-7; 10 bases fit TRBD2. The junction had 7 bases not matched to a gene; V was cut back by 5 bases and J by 3 bases. The CDR3 length is 15 residues. Germline V CDR1 and CDR2: SGHAT, FQNNGV. The CDR3 here is CASSPRTSGNYEQYF. CDR3 nucleotides: TGTGCCAGCAGCCCCAGGACTAGCGGAAACTACGAGCAGTACTTC. The full variable domain, with the rest looked up from reference TRBV11-2 and TRBJ2-7, is EAGVAQSPRYKIIEKRQSVAFWCNPISGHATLYWYQQILGQGPKLLIQFQNNGVVDDSQLPKDRFSAERLKGVDSTLKIQPAKLEDSAVYLCASSPRTSGNYEQYFGPGTRLTVT.

This clone was counted a few times. The chain is built from TRBV28 and TRBJ2-7; tentative D call: TRBD2 (5 bases). This CDR3 has 13 amino acids. Germline CDR1 is MDHEN and CDR2 is SYDVKM. With 3 bases removed from V and 3 bases from J, the gap between germline ends came to 9 bases. CDR3 loop: CASSLGRFYEQYF. The CDR3 DNA reads as TGTGCCAGCAGTTTGGGGAGATTCTACGAGCAGTACTTC.

This clone was counted once. Sequence at one end of the junction differs from germline and may be a read error. V and J are TRBV2 and TRBJ2-7; D is possibly TRBD1 (6 bases). CDR1 is SNHLY and CDR2 is FYNNEI in the germline V gene. CDR3 size: 12 residues. In nucleotides, the CDR3 is TGTGCCACCAAGGGGGACCCGGCCAAATGGGACTTC. Amino acid sequence: CATKGDPAKWDF.

V gene TRBV10-3 combines with J gene TRBJ2-3; TRBD2 aligns across 9 bases. Losses at the gene ends were 0 bases for V and 2 bases for J; bases not matched to a gene: 15. The CDR3 length is 20 residues. Looked up from germline, CDR1 is ENHRY and CDR2 is SYGVKD. The CDR3 protein is CAISESPSGAGTFSTDTQYF. CDR3 nucleotides: TGTGCCATCAGTGAGTCCCCTAGCGGGGCGGGCACCTTTTCCACAGATACGCAGTATTTT.

This chain links TRBV5-1 with TRBJ2-1, with 7 bases that match TRBD2. Looked up from germline, CDR1 is SGHRS and CDR2 is YFSETQ. The V segment lost 0 bases and the J segment 4 bases; nucleotides outside the gene matches: 10. The CDR3 is 17 residues long. The CDR3 nucleotides read TGCGCCAGCAGCTTGGCCCGCTCGACGGGAGGATACAATGAGCAGTTCTTC. Protein product: CASSLARSTGGYNEQFF.

The chain uses TRBV14 and TRBJ1-2; the D gene is possibly TRBD1 (5 bases). There are 15 residues in the CDR3. In germline, CDR1 is SGHDN, CDR2 FVKESK. The V end was cut by 0 bases, the J end by 0 bases, with 8 bases between. The CDR3 nucleotides are TGTGCCAGCAGCCAAGAAAAGGGGCCTAACTATGGCTACACCTTC. It translates to CASSQEKGPNYGYTF.

J is TRBJ1-2 and V is TRBV18; 9 positions match TRBD1. The ends lost 5 bases at V and 4 bases at J; junction bases unmatched: 8. CDR1 KGHSH and CDR2 LQKENI come from the germline V gene. The CDR3 consists of 15 residues. CDR3 nucleotides: TGTGCCAGCTCAAAACAAAGGGACAGGGCCTATGGCTACACCTTC. It yields the protein CASSKQRDRAYGYTF.

This clone occurred a few times. The genes are TRBV30 and TRBJ1-1; perhaps TRBD1 as D (5 bases). Germline V gives CDR1 GTSNPN, CDR2 SVGIG (reference sequence). The length of the CDR3 is 12 residues. V was clipped by 0 bases and J by 11 bases, with 13 bases between them. CDR3: CAWSVLGTGAFF. The CDR3 nucleotides are TGTGCCTGGAGTGTACTCGGCACAGGCGCTTTCTTT.

The V and J genes are TRBV3-1 (or the pseudogene TRBV3-2) and TRBJ1-2; 10 bases line up with TRBD1. Unmatched junction bases numbered 3, after V lost 3 bases and J lost 2 bases. This CDR3 spans 15 amino acids. The V gene's germline CDR1 is LGHDT and CDR2 YNNKEL (reference sequence). The CDR3 loop is CASSQRDRGNYGYTF. Here the CDR3 DNA reads TGTGCCAGCAGCCAGAGGGACAGGGGAAACTATGGCTACACCTTC.

The chain employs TRBV28 and TRBJ1-5; 9 bases agree with TRBD1. The CDR3 is 19 residues long. Germline V gene sequence: CDR1 MDHEN, CDR2 SYDVKM. J was trimmed by 7 bases and V by 2 bases; bases with no gene match: 18. The CDR3 nucleotides read TGTGCCAGCAGTTTACGCCAAATGCGCCCAGGACAGGGGAACCAGCCCCAGCATTTT. Its protein product is CASSLRQMRPGQGNQPQHF.

This clone has a single count. The chain carries TRBV5-1 and TRBJ2-7; TRBD2 matches at 7 bases. The germline V gene encodes CDR1 SGHRS and CDR2 YFSETQ. The V and J ends lost 0 bases and 2 bases, in that order; junction bases with no gene match: 5. The length of the CDR3 is 15 residues. The CDR3 sequence: CASSLASSGPYEQYF. The CDR3 DNA reads TGCGCCAGCAGCTTGGCGTCTAGCGGCCCCTACGAGCAGTACTTC.